The rows below give T cell receptor beta chains drawn from one sample of a study of blood T cell repertoires in COVID-19. The method was immunoSEQ multiplex PCR; TCRdb's version includes in-frame clones alone and lacks a portion of them. This repertoire shows around 18,000 clones, roughly 89% found once; its top ten account for about 13%. The sequenced material came from peripheral blood. The source is a man aged 60 to 75 with active COVID-19. CDR3s include the opening cysteine and the closing phenylalanine or tryptophan. The D gene is left open where the match is weak. Size is stated for part of the rows, as once, few or many counts, or as a class when the clone is expanded.

>TRBV7-9|TRBJ1-2|.|TRBD1
TGTGCCAGCAGCCGTCAACAGGGGGCTCATGGCTACACCTTC
CASSRQQGAHGYTF
>TRBV20-1|TRBJ2-5|once|TRBD1
TGCAGTGCTAGTAGTCGGACAGGCCAAGAGACCCAGTACTTC
CSASSRTGQETQYF
>TRBV28|TRBJ2-7|.|TRBD2
TGTGCCAGCGAGGGGACTAGCGGGACCTACGAGCAGTACTTC
CASEGTSGTYEQYF
>TRBV6-2/TRBV6-3|TRBJ1-2|.|.
TGTGCCAGCAGTAATTGGGCAGGAACCTATGGCTACACCTTC
CASSNWAGTYGYTF
>TRBV13|TRBJ2-7|.|.
TGTGCCAGCAGCTTCGGGACACCCATCTACGAGCAGTACTTC
CASSFGTPIYEQYF
>TRBV28|TRBJ2-6|.|TRBD1
TGTGCCAGCAGCCCCACAGGGGCTGGGGCCAACGTCCTGACTTTC
CASSPTGAGANVLTF
>TRBV5-4|TRBJ1-4|.|.
TGTGCCAGCAGCCCCGGAATTGGGCGGGATGAAAAACTGTTTTTT
CASSPGIGRDEKLFF
>TRBV18|TRBJ2-7|.|TRBD1
TGTGCCAGCTCACTTCAGGACAGGGGACAGTACTTC
CASSLQDRGQYF
>TRBV30|TRBJ1-6|.|.
TGTGCCTGGAGGCACCTCTCGCGACAGTCGAATAATTCACCCCTCCACTTT
CAWRHLSRQSNNSPLHF
>TRBV6-5|TRBJ2-3|.|.
TGTGCCAGCAGCGGACAGCTAGGCCCAGATACGCAGTATTTT
CASSGQLGPDTQYF
>TRBV2|TRBJ1-3|.|TRBD1
TGTGCCAGCAGTAGACTGGACAGGGGGTTGGACACCATATATTTT
CASSRLDRGLDTIYF
>TRBV15|TRBJ2-3|.|TRBD2
TGTGCCACCAGCACACTAGCGGGGGCCACAGATACGCAGTATTTT
CATSTLAGATDTQYF
>TRBV6-1|TRBJ1-1|.|.
TGTGCCAGCAGTGAACAGAAAATGAACACTGAAGCTTTCTTT
CASSEQKMNTEAFF
>TRBV11-3|TRBJ2-7|.|.
TGTGCCAGCAGCTCCCAGGGGGGCAGGATCTCCTACGAGCAGTACTTC
CASSSQGGRISYEQYF
>TRBV5-5|TRBJ2-1|.|TRBD2
TGTGCCAGCAGCTTATTCAGCGGGAACGCCTACAATGAGCAGTTCTTC
CASSLFSGNAYNEQFF
>TRBV3-1/TRBV3-2|TRBJ2-2|.|TRBD2
TGTGCCAGCAGCCTGACTAGCGGGGCCACCGGGGAGCTGTTTTTT
CASSLTSGATGELFF
>TRBV6-5|TRBJ2-7|once|TRBD1
TGTGCCAGCAGTCCGGTAGGGGGCCGCTACGAGCAGTACTTC
CASSPVGGRYEQYF
>TRBV27|TRBJ2-1|.|TRBD2
TGTGCCAGCAGTTTTTATCGGGGGGGACTAGCGGGAGGGGCGGGGTACAATGAGCAGTTCTTC
CASSFYRGGLAGGAGYNEQFF
>TRBV20-1|TRBJ2-2|.|TRBD2
TGCAGTGCTAGTGGCGGACTAGAAAGTGGCGGGGAGCTGTTTTTT
CSASGGLESGGELFF
>TRBV4-3|TRBJ2-2|.|.
TGCGCCAGCAGCCAGCAACAGGGTGTCGGGGAGCTGTTTTTT
CASSQQQGVGELFF
>TRBV7-3|TRBJ2-5|.|TRBD1
TGTGCCAGCAGCTTAGGCCCCCGGACAGGGCTTGGGGAGACCCAGTACTTC
CASSLGPRTGLGETQYF
>TRBV18|TRBJ2-1|.|TRBD2
TGTGCCAGCTCACCCTTCGCGGGAGGGGCCTACAATGAGCAGTTCTTC
CASSPFAGGAYNEQFF
>TRBV12-3/TRBV12-4|TRBJ2-5|.|TRBD1
TGTGCCAGCAGTGTAGGGACAGGAGAGACCCAGTACTTC
CASSVGTGETQYF
>TRBV28|TRBJ1-1|.|.
TGTGCCAGCAGTCTTCAAGTAGGGGTAGGCACTGAAGCTTTCTTT
CASSLQVGVGTEAFF
>TRBV30|TRBJ2-3|.|.
TGTGCCTGGAGAGACAAATTCAGGGATCCCTCAGCAGATACGCAGTATTTT
CAWRDKFRDPSADTQYF
>TRBV5-4|TRBJ2-1|once|TRBD1
TGTGCCAGCAGCTCAAGGACAGGGGGGTACAATGAGCAGTTCTTC
CASSSRTGGYNEQFF
>TRBV11-3|TRBJ2-1|.|TRBD1
TGTGCCAGCAGCCCGGACAGGGGGCACTACAATGAGCAGTTCTTC
CASSPDRGHYNEQFF
>TRBV9|TRBJ2-6|.|TRBD2
TGTGCCAGCAGCGTAGGACTAGCGGTTGGGGCCAACGTCCTGACTTTC
CASSVGLAVGANVLTF
>TRBV28|TRBJ2-1|once|.
TGTGCCAGCAGTTTAGGTCTATTAGGCGGGGCTAAGATCACCTACAATGAGCAGTTCTTC
CASSLGLLGGAKITYNEQFF
>TRBV4-1|TRBJ2-7|once|TRBD2
TGCGCCAGCAGCCTTCCCCAGCGGGAACCGTCCTACGAGCAGTACTTC
CASSLPQREPSYEQYF
>TRBV21-1|TRBJ2-2|.|.
TGTGCCAGCAGCAAGAGGCTAGAGGAGACCGGGGAGCTGTTTTTT
CASSKRLEETGELFF
>TRBV2|TRBJ2-2|.|.
TGTGCCAGCTTTGGGCAGCTGAACACCGGGGAGCTGTTTTTT
CASFGQLNTGELFF
>TRBV6-5|TRBJ1-1|.|.
TGTGCCAGCAGGCTGACAGAGAACACTGAAGCTTTCTTT
CASRLTENTEAFF
>TRBV11-3|TRBJ2-3|.|TRBD2
TGTGCCAGCAGCTCCCTTAGCGGGGTGGAGACAGATACGCAGTATTTT
CASSSLSGVETDTQYF
>TRBV5-1|TRBJ2-1|once|TRBD2
TGCGCCAGCAGCTTGTCGCGGACTAGTGGATACAATGAGCAGTTCTTC
CASSLSRTSGYNEQFF
>TRBV5-1|TRBJ2-7|.|TRBD2
TGCGCCAGCAGCTTGGTATCTAGCGGGGAATCCTACGAGCAGTACTTC
CASSLVSSGESYEQYF
>TRBV6-6|TRBJ1-3|once|TRBD1
TGTGCCAGCAGTTCCACCAAGGGGGCAAATGGAAACACCATATATTTT
CASSSTKGANGNTIYF
>TRBV4-1|TRBJ2-1|.|TRBD2
TGCGCCAGCAGCCGCCTAGCGGGAGTAAGGAATGAGCAGTTCTTC
CASSRLAGVRNEQFF
>TRBV4-2|TRBJ1-4|few|.
TGTGCCAGCAGCCAAGAAGAGACTAATGAAAAACTGTTTTTT
CASSQEETNEKLFF
>TRBV7-8|TRBJ1-6|.|TRBD1
TGTGCCAGCAGCTTAAACCACCTGGGGCAGGGGGCTAGCTCACCCCTCCACTTT
CASSLNHLGQGASSPLHF
>TRBV4-1|TRBJ2-1|.|TRBD2
TGCGCCAGCAGGCCTACTAGCGGGAGGGGAAATGAGCAGTTCTTC
CASRPTSGRGNEQFF
>TRBV7-2|TRBJ1-3|.|TRBD1
TGTGCCAGCAGCTTAGAAGGGCAGGGGGGCTACACCATATATTTT
CASSLEGQGGYTIYF
>TRBV9|TRBJ1-1|.|.
TGTGCCAGCAGCGTAGTACAGGAAATCAGTGAAGCTTTCTTT
CASSVVQEISEAFF
>TRBV5-5|TRBJ1-2|.|.
TGTGCCAGCAGCCCCACAGGTTTGGTTCTCAATGGCTACACCTTC
CASSPTGLVLNGYTF
>TRBV7-7|TRBJ2-1|.|.
TGTGCTAGCAGCTTTCTCGAGGGGAGGAATGAGCAGTTCTTC
CASSFLEGRNEQFF
>TRBV27|TRBJ2-1|.|TRBD2
TGTGCCAGCAGTTTCCGATATAGCGGGAGCCCCGTCTACAATGAGCAGTTCTTC
CASSFRYSGSPVYNEQFF
>TRBV24-1|TRBJ1-4|.|.
TGTGCCACCAGTGATCCCAGGGATAATGAAAAACTGTTTTTT
CATSDPRDNEKLFF
>TRBV5-1|TRBJ2-3|.|TRBD1
TGCGCCAGCAACAGGGACAGGACATCTTACACAGATACGCAGTATTTT
CASNRDRTSYTDTQYF
>TRBV7-8|TRBJ2-5|.|TRBD2
TGTGCCAGCAGCCCACCCCAGCGCCCTGCGGGGGGGCCTGAGACCCAGTACTTC
CASSPPQRPAGGPETQYF